This T cell receptor (beta chain) was documented in a study of shared clonotypes between healthy human individuals. Overall study findings and caveats: When naive CD4 clonotypes were compared across a few donors, roughly 4.9% were shared.

TCRdb's table, derived via immunoSEQ multiplex PCR, lists solely in-frame clones and lacks some. The sample has about 1.9 million clones; 80% to 95% are singletons. CD45RO-negative cells were positively selected for CCR7, leaving out terminally differentiated effector memory CD45RA+ cells. The CDR3 extends over 15 amino acids. The germline CDR1 and CDR2 sequences are MNHNS and SASEGT. Turning to this clone: Antigen specificity is unknown. Its ends do not fully match the called genes, so a read error is possible.

The chain uses TRBV6-1 and TRBJ1-2; no firm D call. The receptor's source is a man between 18 and 29 years old in good health. Some clones in this sample may be carry-over from other donors' samples. Sequenced: naive CD8+ T cells from PBMCs. CDR3 sequence: CASSDIWGDAGLTPF. The CDR3 nucleotides read TGTGCCAGCAGTGATATCTGGGGAGACGCCGGGTTGACACCTTTC.